The source of this TCR beta chain is a study of response to subunit inactivated influenza vaccine. Via MiXCR, TCRdb re-called the RT-PCR reads, giving one row per CDR3 protein. The sample contains around 530,000 distinct CDR3 sequences, 10% to 15% of which appear only once. This clonotype was observed a handful of times. The target antigen is unknown. Findings and caveats of the study: After each seasonal influenza vaccination, few new T cells are recruited, the authors suggested.

The receptor was isolated from a man between 45 and 60 years old who received an inactivated influenza vaccine. Source: PBMCs from blood, taken on the day of vaccination.

CDR3 DNA sequence: TGTGCCAGCAGTAACAGGGGTGGATTTGGTGAAAAACTGTTTTTT. Translating gives CASSNRGGFGEKLFF. This sequence joins TRBV3-1 and TRBJ1-4; the match to TRBD1 covers 7 bases. V trimming: 6 bases; J trimming: 7 bases; junction bases outside the gene matches: 11. This CDR3 spans 15 amino acids. Per germline, CDR1 LGHDT and CDR2 YNNKEL (reference sequence).